The 16 T cell receptor beta chains below all came from one sample that was sequenced in a study of beta chain features in type 1 diabetes. TCRB transcripts that were expressed got sequenced, as all of the isolated RNA had been reverse transcribed. Measured with immunoSEQ multiplex PCR; TCRdb has only the in-frame clones, and not every one. In the table there are about 240,000 clones, about 30% of which are singletons. Specimen: central memory CD4+ T cells from blood. Receptor source: a man under 40 in good health.

This clone turned up a few times. This chain uses TRBV11-3 with TRBJ2-1; possible D gene TRBD1, 6 bases. The V gene's germline CDR1 is SGHNT and CDR2 YENEEA. V was pared by 5 bases and J by 8 bases, with 13 bases between. CDR3 size: 13 residues. The CDR3 sequence: CASSVTGWHEQFF. In nucleotides, the CDR3 is TGTGCCAGCAGCGTTACAGGGTGGCATGAGCAGTTCTTC.

The CDR3 nucleotides are TGTGCCACGAGCTCCTATAATTCACCCCTCCACTTT. Amino acid sequence: CATSSYNSPLHF. V and J are TRBV15 and TRBJ1-6; D unclear. V lost 9 bases and J 0 bases, leaving 3 bases between the germline ends. From germline, CDR1 is LNHNV and CDR2 YYDKDF (reference sequence). The CDR3 length is 12 residues.

This chain links TRBV30 with TRBJ2-1; D is perhaps TRBD1 or TRBD2 (5 bases each). V lost 3 bases and J lost 9, with 12 bases in between. Germline V CDR1 and CDR2: GTSNPN, SVGIG (reference sequence). This CDR3 is 12 amino acids long. The CDR3 spells CAWRHKGSEQFF. The CDR3 nucleotides read TGTGCCTGGAGACATAAGGGGAGTGAGCAGTTCTTC.

This chain connects TRBV18 to TRBJ2-7, with 7 bases identical to TRBD2. With V trimmed by 6 bases and J by 12 bases, 17 bases remained unmatched. This CDR3 is 14 amino acids long. In germline, CDR1 is KGHSH, CDR2 LQKENI. CDR3 residues: CASSLSGIFSELYF. The CDR3 DNA sequence: TGTGCCAGCTCCTTAAGCGGGATCTTCTCCGAGTTGTACTTC.

The chain is built from TRBV4-2 and TRBJ2-2; no clear D gene. Germline loops: CDR1 LGHNA, CDR2 YNFKEQ. Trimming took off 5 bases at V and 4 bases at J, with 17 bases between the two ends. The CDR3 consists of 16 residues. CDR3 nucleotides: TGTGCCAGCAGCTTGGCCGAAAGCCGGGTCACCGGGGAGCTGTTTTTT. It codes for CASSLAESRVTGELFF.

The chain joins TRBV7-9 to TRBJ1-1; 7 bases map to TRBD1. The germline V gene has CDR1 SEHNR and CDR2 FQNEAQ (reference sequence). The CDR3 covers 15 residues. Unmatched junction bases numbered 10, after V lost 5 bases and J lost 4 bases. The CDR3 spells CASSAKGTESTEAFF. The CDR3 nucleotides read TGTGCCAGCAGCGCGAAAGGGACAGAGAGCACTGAAGCTTTCTTT. The full variable domain, in which reference TRBV7-9 and TRBJ1-1 provide the parts outside the CDR3, is DTGVSQNPRHKITKRGQNVTFRCDPISEHNRLYWYRQTLGQGPEFLTYFQNEAQLEKSRLLSDRFSAERPKGSFSTLEIQRTEQGDSAMYLCASSAKGTESTEAFFGQGTRLTVV.

J is TRBJ2-6 and V is TRBV5-1; D is undetermined. Trimming cost V 4 bases and J 0 bases, with 8 bases left between them. Per germline, CDR1 SGHRS and CDR2 YFSETQ. The CDR3 sequence is 15 residues long. CDR3 loop: CASSPITSGANVLTF. DNA of the CDR3: TGCGCCAGCAGCCCGATTACCTCTGGGGCCAACGTCCTGACTTTC. The complete variable domain, with remaining parts taken from reference TRBV5-1 and TRBJ2-6, reads KAGVTQTPRYLIKTRGQQVTLSCSPISGHRSVSWYQQTPGQGLQFLFEYFSETQRNKGNFPGRFSGRQFSNSRSEMNVSTLELGDSALYLCASSPITSGANVLTFGAGSRLTVL.

There are many counts of this clone. This chain connects TRBV7-9 to TRBJ2-7, with 12 bases matching TRBD2. Germline CDR1 and CDR2: SEHNR and FQNEAQ (reference sequence). The trim removed 5 bases at V and 2 bases at J, leaving 4 bases unmatched. The CDR3 extends over 15 amino acids. CDR3 sequence (DNA): TGTGCCAGCAGCCCGGGACTAGCGGGTACCTACGAGCAGTACTTC. Protein sequence: CASSPGLAGTYEQYF.

This clone was found a few times. The chain links TRBV29-1 to TRBJ2-7, with D perhaps being TRBD1 or TRBD2 (5 bases each). Germline CDR1 reads SQVTM; CDR2 reads ANQGSEA. The CDR3 is made up of 12 amino acids. V lost 6 bases to trimming and J lost 5 bases, with 14 bases between them. Here the CDR3 reads CSVDGARDEQYF. CDR3 coding DNA: TGCAGCGTCGACGGGGCCAGGGACGAGCAGTACTTC.

This clone has only one observation. The chain recombines TRBV7-2 with TRBJ2-3; D possibly corresponds to TRBD1 (6 bases). The CDR3 has 15 residues. Looked up from germline, CDR1 is SGHTA and CDR2 is FQGNSA. Trimming left V 6 bases short and J 2 bases short, with 15 bases between. This CDR3 reads CASSPQGSFTDTQYF. The CDR3 nucleotides read TGTGCCAGCAGTCCACAGGGCTCCTTCACAGATACGCAGTATTTT.

This chain connects TRBV29-1 to TRBJ2-3, with 7 bases identical to TRBD1. V shed 5 bases, J shed 4 bases, and the junction held 3 bases outside the gene matches. Germline V lookup: CDR1 SQVTM, CDR2 ANQGSEA. The CDR3 length is 12 residues. Written as DNA, the CDR3 is TGCAGCGTTAAACAGGGGCCAGATACGCAGTATTTT. Its translation is CSVKQGPDTQYF.

In this sample, this clone turned up a few times. The genes are TRBV10-3 and TRBJ1-4; 7 bases match TRBD1. This CDR3 has 14 residues. Trimming cost V 7 bases and J 7 bases; bases outside gene matches: 9. Per germline, CDR1 ENHRY and CDR2 SYGVKD. The DNA for the CDR3 is TGTGCCATCAAGGGAACAGGGGTCGGTGAAAAACTGTTTTTT. This encodes CAIKGTGVGEKLFF.

This chain joins TRBV30 and TRBJ1-1, with a tentative D call TRBD1 (6 bases). Germline values: CDR1 GTSNPN, CDR2 SVGIG (reference sequence). The CDR3 totals 12 residues. Trimming shortened V by 5 bases and J by 3 bases, and 10 bases separated the two germline ends. The CDR3 bases are TGTGCCTGGGGACAGCGCGACACTGAAGCTTTCTTT. It translates to CAWGQRDTEAFF.

The chain links TRBV7-9 to TRBJ1-6, with TRBD1 matching 7 bases. The trim removed 9 bases at V and 9 bases at J, leaving 8 bases unmatched. The CDR3 is 13 residues long. The germline V gene has CDR1 SEHNR and CDR2 FQNEAQ (reference sequence). CDR3 nucleotides: TGTGCCAGTGCCAGGGGGGACTCTTCACCCCTCCACTTT. This sequence encodes CASARGDSSPLHF.

To note about this clone: Other DNA sequences in the sample encode the same CDR3. The chain combines TRBV7-9 with TRBJ2-5; unclear D gene. The CDR3 runs 12 residues. The germline V and J ends were trimmed by 4 bases and 4 bases, with 7 bases remaining between them. Germline-derived CDR1 and CDR2 are SEHNR and FQNEAQ (reference sequence). The CDR3 spells CASSSVVETQYF. The CDR3 DNA follows: TGTGCCAGCAGCTCTGTGGTAGAGACCCAGTACTTC.

The genes are TRBV28 and TRBJ2-5; D is ambiguous. Germline CDR1 and CDR2: MDHEN and SYDVKM. The CDR3 totals 13 residues. V gave up 8 bases and J gave up 2 bases, with 12 bases separating them. DNA of the CDR3: TGTGCCAGCCTAGTCAACGGACAAGAGACCCAGTACTTC. Its protein product is CASLVNGQETQYF.